This T cell receptor (beta chain) is from a study of blood T cell repertoires in COVID-19. Study information: Samples of COVID-19 (acute and convalescent) were obtained from the United States, Italy and Spain. The analysed material was cDNA or gDNA that came from T cells, B-cell-depleted T cells, or PBMCs.

This clone was detected only a few times. Authors' data handling: The assay estimated nucleated cells by amplifying reference gene primers. Only in-frame clones appear in the TCRdb table, and some are missing; sequencing was by immunoSEQ multiplex PCR. That table furnishes V, J and clone size, whereas the DNA furnished D and trimming. The table includes more than 110,000 clones, more than 75% detected once. The CDR3 length is 18 residues. The receptor was isolated from a woman aged 40 to 49 with acute or convalescent COVID-19. Input material: peripheral blood. The chain employs TRBV21-1 and TRBJ1-5; TRBD1 is taken as the D call from the table, unchecked against the DNA. TRBV21-1 is classified as a pseudogene. CDR3 DNA sequence: TGTGCCAGCAGCAAAGAAAGACAGGGGGCGCCCTCCCATCAGCCCCAGCATTTT. Its translation is CASSKERQGAPSHQPQHF.